The 20 T cell receptor beta chains reported below all come from one sample, sequenced in a study of human T cells and chemical hapten exposure. Time point of the sample: patch test 2, 6 weeks after DPC sensitization. The sample's treatment: therapeutic diphenylcyclopropenone sensitization with weekly scalp DPC. A single record per CDR3 protein comes from TCRdb applying MiXCR to the RACE reads. The table lists a few hundred thousand distinct CDR3 sequences, 6% to 7% of them singletons. The specimen comprised whole blood, sampled in connection with sensitization to the hapten diphenylcyclopropenone (DPC). The receptors were gathered from a woman between 18 and 29 years old with alopecia areata. Some clones in this sample may be carry-over from other donors' samples.

This clonotype was observed at least ten times. V and J are TRBV7-9 and TRBJ2-1, with 7 nucleotides matching TRBD2. Germline V gene sequence: CDR1 SEHNR, CDR2 FQNEAQ (reference sequence). V shed 4 bases, J shed 0 bases, and the junction held 12 bases outside the gene matches. This CDR3 has 18 residues. DNA for the CDR3: TGTGCCAGCAGCTCACCCCTTCGGGGGGTTAGCTCCTACAATGAGCAGTTCTTC. Translation gives CASSSPLRGVSSYNEQFF.

This clonotype was detected only a few times. The genes are TRBV4-3 and TRBJ1-6, with TRBD1 as a possible D gene (6 bases). Trimming took off 0 bases at V and 9 bases at J, with 15 bases between the two ends. Germline V gives CDR1 LGHNA, CDR2 YSLEER. CDR3 length: 16 residues. Here the CDR3 reads CASSQESTGLFSPLHF. The CDR3 DNA follows: TGCGCCAGCAGCCAAGAGTCAACAGGGCTTTTTTCACCCCTCCACTTT.

The table lists this clonotype with many counts. The chain employs TRBV29-1 and TRBJ2-2; D unresolved. Trimming stripped 2 bases from V and 1 base from J, with 8 bases between. The CDR3 has 14 amino acids. Germline CDR1 reads SQVTM; CDR2 reads ANQGSEA. CDR3 coding DNA: TGCAGCGTTGAAAAGGACGGGAACACCGGGGAGCTGTTTTTT. Protein sequence: CSVEKDGNTGELFF.

This clonotype came up many times. The CDR3 nucleotides read TGCAGTGCTAAAGTCTCAGAAGGCCACGAGCAGTACTTC. It yields the protein CSAKVSEGHEQYF. The chain links TRBV20-1 to TRBJ2-7, with D hard to call. CDR1 is DFQATT, CDR2 SNEGSKA, per germline (reference sequence). With 4 bases removed from V and 5 bases from J, the gap between germline ends came to 15 bases. This CDR3 comprises 13 residues.

The sample holds a few counts of this clonotype. V is TRBV6-6 and J is TRBJ1-5; 7 nucleotides agree with TRBD1. Germline V gene lookup returns CDR1 MNHNY and CDR2 SVGAGI (reference sequence). CDR3 length: 14 amino acids. Trimming at V came to 10 bases and at J to 3 bases, leaving 9 bases not matched to a gene. This CDR3 reads CATLSQGVNQPQHF. CDR3 bases: TGTGCCACCCTGTCGCAGGGGGTCAATCAGCCCCAGCATTTT.

This clonotype has at least ten counts. V is TRBV11-2 and J is TRBJ2-3, with D hard to call. The germline V and J ends were trimmed by 5 bases and 3 bases, with 6 bases remaining between them. CDR1 and CDR2 (germline): SGHAT, FQNNGV. The CDR3 length is 12 residues. The CDR3 spells CASSGPTDTQYF. The CDR3 DNA reads as TGTGCCAGCAGCGGTCCTACAGATACGCAGTATTTT.

This clonotype showed up just a few times. This sequence joins TRBV14 and TRBJ2-7; 8 bases map to TRBD1. Germline V lookup: CDR1 SGHDN, CDR2 FVKESK. CDR3 length: 15 residues. Trimming took 1 base from V and 1 from J; bases not matched to a gene: 3. Here the CDR3 reads CASSQGRGPSYEQYF. Here the CDR3 DNA reads TGTGCCAGCAGCCAAGGCAGGGGGCCATCCTACGAGCAGTACTTC.

The CDR3 DNA sequence: TGTGCCAGCAGCTTAGACAGCTCCTCCGGGGAGCTGTTTTTT. It encodes CASSLDSSSGELFF. This chain joins TRBV7-3 and TRBJ2-2; D perhaps matches TRBD1 (5 bases). The length of the CDR3 is 14 residues. Germline-derived CDR1 and CDR2 are SGHTA and FQGTGA. Trimming removed 2 bases from V and 6 bases from J, with 10 bases in between.

This chain links TRBV9 with TRBJ2-6, with D unclear. The CDR3 has 16 amino acids. Germline V gene data show CDR1 as SGDLS and CDR2 as YYNGEE. Trimming stripped 0 bases from V and 0 bases from J, with 7 bases between. CDR3 DNA sequence: TGTGCCAGCAGCGTAGGTGGGCGCTCTGGGGCCAACGTCCTGACTTTC. It specifies CASSVGGRSGANVLTF.

This clonotype was observed a handful of times. The rearrangement links TRBV12-3 or TRBV12-4 to TRBJ2-7, with D perhaps TRBD1 or TRBD2 (5 bases each). Trimming stripped 1 base from V and 0 bases from J, with 7 bases between. This CDR3 contains 14 residues. CDR3 coding DNA: TGTGCCAGCAGTTTAGGGGACCACTCCTACGAGCAGTACTTC. This translates into CASSLGDHSYEQYF.

V and J are TRBV9 and TRBJ1-4; D call uncertain. Germline CDR1 SGDLS, CDR2 YYNGEE. V was shortened by 3 bases and J by 0 bases, with 9 bases between the two germline ends. CDR3 length: 15 residues. The CDR3 region is CASSGSGATNEKLFF. DNA for the CDR3: TGTGCCAGCAGCGGATCAGGAGCAACTAATGAAAAACTGTTTTTT.

This clonotype was counted a few times. The chain links TRBV7-9 to TRBJ1-4, with TRBD1 matching over 8 bases. Germline CDR1 and CDR2: SEHNR and FQNEAQ (reference sequence). Trimming took 5 bases from V and 6 from J; bases not matched to a gene: 14. This CDR3 is built from 17 residues. CDR3 DNA: TGTGCCAGCAGCAAAGGCCAACTGACAGGGGATGATGAAAAACTGTTTTTT. Encoded protein: CASSKGQLTGDDEKLFF.

The chain couples TRBV6-2 or TRBV6-3 to TRBJ2-1; D tentatively reads TRBD1 or TRBD2 (6 bases each). Trimming stripped 2 bases from V and 9 bases from J, with 17 bases between. Germline V CDR1 and CDR2: MNHEY, SVGEGT. There are 15 residues in the CDR3. CDR3 nucleotide sequence: TGTGCCAGCAGTTACGTACGGGGGCCAGGAAGTGAGCAGTTCTTC. Residues: CASSYVRGPGSEQFF.

Ten or more counts support this clonotype. The chain carries TRBV3-1 and TRBJ2-2; D not resolved. Deletions cut 4 bases from V and 3 bases from J, with 12 bases between. The CDR3 runs 15 residues. Looked up from germline, CDR1 is LGHDT and CDR2 is YNNKEL (reference sequence). CDR3 region: CASSLGEADTGELFF. The CDR3 DNA follows: TGTGCCAGCAGCCTCGGCGAGGCTGACACCGGGGAGCTGTTTTTT.

This clonotype was counted a few times. The V gene is TRBV4-3, the J gene TRBJ2-4; D is unresolved. Trimming pared 0 bases from V and 3 bases from J, leaving 3 bases between. Per germline, CDR1 LGHNA and CDR2 YSLEER. This CDR3 region has 13 residues. Here the CDR3 DNA reads TGCGCCAGCAGCCAAGATCTCAAAAACATTCAGTACTTC. It codes for CASSQDLKNIQYF.

V is TRBV3-1 and J is TRBJ1-1; D is possibly TRBD1 (5 bases). Germline V gene data show CDR1 as LGHDT and CDR2 as YNNKEL (reference sequence). The V end was cut by 3 bases, the J end by 4 bases, with 12 bases between. The CDR3 spans 14 residues. In nucleotides, the CDR3 is TGTGCCAGCAGCCAGGGGACCTCGGGCACTGAAGCTTTCTTT. This gives the protein CASSQGTSGTEAFF.

V gene TRBV4-1 combines with J gene TRBJ1-2, with D maybe TRBD1 (6 bases). The V and J ends lost 3 bases and 4 bases respectively, with 24 bases between them. The CDR3 covers 18 residues. Germline CDR1 and CDR2: MGHRA and YSYEKL. The CDR3 bases are TGCGCCAGCAGCCACCCGACAGGTCGGCGCCCTATTCTCTATGGCTACACCTTC. Translated: CASSHPTGRRPILYGYTF.

Points on this clonotype: This may come from a read error, since a much larger clone is one base off. V is TRBV2 and J is TRBJ1-4; D is unclear. The germline V and J ends were trimmed by 8 bases and 7 bases, with 17 bases remaining between them. Looked up from germline, CDR1 is SNHLY and CDR2 is FYNNEI. CDR3 length: 14 residues. CDR3 in amino acids: CASAETWAGEKLFF. Written as DNA, the CDR3 is TGTGCCAGCGCGGAAACATGGGCGGGTGAAAAACTGTTTTTT.

The chain couples TRBV7-9 to TRBJ1-2; D is possibly TRBD1 (6 bases). With 7 bases removed from V and 0 bases from J, the gap between germline ends came to 15 bases. Germline CDR1 and CDR2: SEHNR and FQNEAQ (reference sequence). The CDR3 has 15 amino acids. DNA for the CDR3: TGTGCCAGCATCCCCGGCCGGACAGCTAACTATGGCTACACCTTC. Its protein product is CASIPGRTANYGYTF. The full variable domain, in which reference TRBV7-9 and TRBJ1-2 provide the parts outside the CDR3, is DTGVSQNPRHKITKRGQNVTFRCDPISEHNRLYWYRQTLGQGPEFLTYFQNEAQLEKSRLLSDRFSAERPKGSFSTLEIQRTEQGDSAMYLCASIPGRTANYGYTFGSGTRLTVV.

This clonotype was observed a few times. The chain uses TRBV5-4 and TRBJ2-7; 10 bases agree with TRBD2. The J segment lost 0 bases and the V segment lost 4 bases, leaving 10 bases of the junction unmatched. Germline assignment: CDR1 SGHNT and CDR2 YYREEE (reference sequence). There are 17 residues in the CDR3. The CDR3, as DNA: TGTGCCAGCAGCCCGAGACTAGCGGGCGATAGCTCCTACGAGCAGTACTTC. This gives the protein CASSPRLAGDSSYEQYF.